Shown below are 18 T cell receptor beta chains from a single sample sequenced in a study of response to subunit inactivated influenza vaccine. TCRdb reprocessed the RT-PCR reads via MiXCR and lists one record per CDR3 protein. The sample includes just over 300,000 distinct CDR3 sequences, roughly 22% seen only once; the top ten take 10% to 13%. The specimen comprised PBMCs from blood, sampled less than 22 months after vaccination. The origin of the receptors is a man aged 45-69 years who received an inactivated influenza vaccine.

The chain combines TRBV10-3 with TRBJ2-7; D is perhaps TRBD2 (5 bases). In germline, CDR1 is ENHRY, CDR2 SYGVKD. The CDR3 is made up of 13 amino acids. Deletions cut 4 bases from V and 7 bases from J, with 14 bases between. CDR3 region: CAISAGGAEEQYF. In nucleotides, the CDR3 is TGTGCCATCAGTGCGGGCGGAGCGGAGGAGCAGTACTTC.

This clonotype occurred a few times. The chain links TRBV9 to TRBJ1-1; D perhaps matches TRBD1 (5 bases). Germline CDR1 and CDR2: SGDLS and YYNGEE. The CDR3 loop spans 14 amino acids. The V end lost 0 bases, the J end lost 6 bases, and 12 bases lay between the germline ends. CDR3 coding DNA: TGTGCCAGCAGCGTAGAGGCAGGGTCCCCTGAAGCTTTCTTT. Protein product: CASSVEAGSPEAFF. The full variable domain, with the rest looked up from reference TRBV9 and TRBJ1-1, is DSGVTQTPKHLITATGQRVTLRCSPRSGDLSVYWYQQSLDQGLQFLIQYYNGEERAKGNILERFSAQQFPDLHSELNLSSLELGDSALYFCASSVEAGSPEAFFGQGTRLTVV.

This clonotype has more than one count but fewer than ten. CDR3 in amino acids: CASSHPALANEKLFF. The CDR3 nucleotides are TGTGCCAGCAGCCACCCGGCCCTCGCTAATGAAAAACTGTTTTTT. This sequence joins TRBV6-1 and TRBJ1-4; D unclear. Germline V gene lookup returns CDR1 MNHNS and CDR2 SASEGT. Trimming removed 6 bases from V and 3 bases from J, with 14 bases in between. This CDR3 region has 15 residues.

This clonotype was found a few times. V usage is TRBV7-8 and J usage is TRBJ2-2; D may be TRBD2 (7 bases). CDR1 is SGHVS, CDR2 FQNEAQ, per germline. V was cut by 0 bases and J by 4 bases, with 12 bases left in between. The CDR3 runs to 16 residues. This CDR3 is CASSLAVRGATGELFF. In DNA form, the CDR3 reads TGTGCCAGCAGCTTAGCGGTACGGGGGGCCACCGGGGAGCTGTTTTTT.

The rearrangement joins TRBV6-6 to TRBJ1-2, with D unresolved. The ends were cut back, 8 bases at V and 4 bases at J, with 11 bases in the middle. Germline lookup yields CDR1 MNHNY and CDR2 SVGAGI (reference sequence). This CDR3 spans 12 amino acids. The CDR3 region is CASREGSYGYTF. The CDR3, as DNA: TGTGCCAGCCGGGAGGGCAGCTATGGCTACACCTTC.

This clonotype has at least ten counts. The chain employs TRBV2 and TRBJ1-1; 11 bases are shared with TRBD1. The CDR3 is 14 amino acids. J lost 4 bases, V lost 7 bases, and 5 bases had no gene match. Per the germline V gene, CDR1 is SNHLY and CDR2 is FYNNEI. The CDR3 region is CASTWTGGGTEAFF. CDR3 in DNA: TGTGCCAGCACATGGACAGGGGGCGGCACTGAAGCTTTCTTT.

J is TRBJ1-4 and V is TRBV20-1; D is possibly TRBD1 (6 bases). Germline CDR1 is DFQATT and CDR2 is SNEGSKA (reference sequence). This CDR3 region has 13 residues. Between the trimmed V and J ends, which lost 0 bases and 10 bases, there was a span of 12 bases. The CDR3 is CSARDQSRGKLFF. DNA of the CDR3: TGCAGTGCTAGAGACCAAAGCAGGGGAAAACTGTTTTTT.

About this clonotype: A much larger clone lies a single base off, so this may be a read error. The chain joins TRBV5-1 to TRBJ2-1; no clear D gene. CDR1 is SGHRS, CDR2 YFSETQ, per germline. The V end was cut by 2 bases, the J end by 7 bases, with 13 bases between. The CDR3 runs 14 residues. CDR3 sequence (DNA): TGCGCCAGCAGCTTTTTCAGGCGTTTGAATGAGCAGTTCTTC. It codes for CASSFFRRLNEQFF.

This clonotype has at least ten counts. The chain couples TRBV7-2 to TRBJ2-7; D gene uncertain. The CDR3 runs to 12 residues. Trimming removed 2 bases from V and 3 bases from J, with 5 bases in between. Germline assignment: CDR1 SGHTA and CDR2 FQGNSA. CDR3 sequence: CASSLLVYEQYF. The DNA for the CDR3 is TGTGCCAGCAGCTTACTGGTCTACGAGCAGTACTTC.

The V gene is TRBV10-3, the J gene TRBJ1-4, with D perhaps matching TRBD1 (5 bases). Germline CDR1 is ENHRY and CDR2 is SYGVKD. The CDR3 contains 13 residues. V was pared by 9 bases and J by 4 bases, with 12 bases between. DNA for the CDR3: TGTGCCATGCAGACAGCGCTTAATGAAAAACTGTTTTTT. Translation gives CAMQTALNEKLFF.

This chain joins TRBV6-2 or TRBV6-3 and TRBJ1-2, with TRBD1 matching over 7 bases. CDR1 is MNHEY, CDR2 SVGEGT, per germline. V was clipped by 7 bases and J by 0 bases; unmatched bases: 17. CDR3 size: 18 residues. The CDR3 DNA follows: TGTGCCAGCACGCGCGCCCGGGACAGCTATCAAACTAACTATGGCTACACCTTC. This codes for CASTRARDSYQTNYGYTF.

The rearrangement joins TRBV16 to TRBJ2-3, with no clear D. CDR3 length: 13 residues. Germline V CDR1 and CDR2: KGHSY, FQNENV. V was cut by 2 bases and J by 0 bases, with 3 bases left in between. CDR3 in amino acids: CASSQRSTDTQYF. The CDR3 DNA follows: TGTGCCAGCAGCCAACGGAGCACAGATACGCAGTATTTT.

This clonotype was seen more than once but under ten times. The chain recombines TRBV7-9 with TRBJ2-2, with D possibly being TRBD1 (6 bases). This CDR3 has 16 amino acids. Trimming removed 5 bases from V and 1 base from J, with 14 bases in between. Germline V gene sequence: CDR1 SEHNR, CDR2 FQNEAQ (reference sequence). The CDR3 DNA follows: TGTGCCAGCAGCCCCCCCGGGACAAAGAACACCGGGGAGCTGTTTTTT. Translating it yields CASSPPGTKNTGELFF.

This sequence joins TRBV9 and TRBJ1-4, with TRBD1 matching 8 bases. V trimming: 3 bases; J trimming: 7 bases; junction bases outside the gene matches: 2. CDR3 length: 13 residues. The germline gives CDR1 SGDLS, CDR2 YYNGEE. The CDR3 sequence is CASSGTGFEKLFF. In DNA, the CDR3 is TGTGCCAGCAGCGGGACAGGGTTTGAAAAACTGTTTTTT.

The rearrangement links TRBV3-1 to TRBJ2-5, with 12 bases that match TRBD2. Germline trimming cut 4 bases from V and 2 bases from J; bases unmatched to any gene: 5. The V gene's germline CDR1 is LGHDT and CDR2 YNNKEL (reference sequence). This CDR3 has 16 residues. In DNA, the CDR3 is TGTGCCAGCAGCCCCGGGACTAGCGGGTTTCAAGAGACCCAGTACTTC. This translates into CASSPGTSGFQETQYF.

This clonotype was counted at least ten times. V gene TRBV4-3 combines with J gene TRBJ1-6; D gene uncertain. The CDR3 sequence is 15 residues long. The V end was cut by 4 bases, the J end by 8 bases, with 15 bases between. Germline values: CDR1 LGHNA, CDR2 YSLEER. Written as DNA, the CDR3 is TGCGCCAGCAGCCCGTACGGGTTTGGTTATTCACCCCTCCACTTT. The encoded protein is CASSPYGFGYSPLHF.

The sample holds a few counts of this clonotype. The J gene is TRBJ1-1, the V gene TRBV12-3 or TRBV12-4; possibly TRBD1 for D (5 bases). V lost 6 bases to trimming and J lost 7 bases, with 21 bases between them. The CDR3 consists of 15 residues. The CDR3 DNA reads TGTGCCAGCAGCCCTGGGACTCCCCTCCGGGATGAAGCTTTCTTT. Protein: CASSPGTPLRDEAFF.

This clonotype was observed a few times. The chain links TRBV12-3 or TRBV12-4 to TRBJ1-4; tentatively, D is TRBD1 (5 bases). Trimming cost V 3 bases and J 5 bases, with 13 bases left between them. CDR3 size: 15 residues. The CDR3 DNA reads as TGTGCCAGCAGTTTCAGGCAGGGTAGGAATGAAAAACTGTTTTTT. The encoded protein is CASSFRQGRNEKLFF.